This T cell receptor (beta chain) comes out of a study of blood T cell repertoires in COVID-19. Trimming removed 7 bases at V and 0 bases at J, with 10 bases between. Germline V CDR1 and CDR2: SNHLY, FYNNEI. The CDR3 is 14 amino acids. Method: immunoSEQ multiplex PCR; TCRdb's copy keeps in-frame clones and lacks some. The table lists 45,000 to 65,000 clones, 82% of them singletons. What was sequenced was peripheral blood. V and J are TRBV2 and TRBJ1-5; D might be TRBD1 (6 bases). The TCR sequence derives from a man aged 55 to 69 with acute or convalescent COVID-19. The CDR3 protein is CASTGHYSNQPQHF. The CDR3 DNA reads TGTGCCAGCACGGGACACTATAGCAATCAGCCCCAGCATTTT. The full variable domain, in which reference TRBV2 and TRBJ1-5 provide the parts outside the CDR3, is EPEVTQTPSHQVTQMGQEVILRCVPISNHLYFYWYRQILGQKVEFLVSFYNNEISEKSEIFDDQFSVERPDGSNFTLKIRSTKLEDSAMYFCASTGHYSNQPQHFGDGTRLSIL.